This entry describes one T cell receptor beta chain. The CDR3 runs 14 residues. J gave up 0 bases and V 9 bases, and 3 bases lay outside the gene matches. Germline CDR1 is LNHDA and CDR2 is SQIVND (reference sequence). The sample belongs to a study of T cells in Graves' hyperthyroidism and ophthalmopathy. Regions amplified from RNA transcripts were the TCR beta CDR3 regions. During a first-round RT-PCR of the TCR CDR3, the HTBI primer set was used. TCRdb called the multiplex PCR reads again in MiXCR, with one record for every CDR3 protein. The profile shows approximately 300,000 distinct CDR3 sequences, roughly 20% of them singletons.

Input material: blood. This receptor was taken from a man aged 50-59 years with Graves' ophthalmopathy. V gene TRBV19 combines with J gene TRBJ2-2; TRBD1 matches 8 bases. The CDR3 region is CASQTGANTGELFF. CDR3 sequence (DNA): TGTGCCAGCCAGACAGGGGCGAACACCGGGGAGCTGTTTTTT. The whole variable domain, filled in from reference TRBV19 and TRBJ2-2, reads DGGITQSPKYLFRKEGQNVTLSCEQNLNHDAMYWYRQDPGQGLRLIYYSQIVNDFQKGDIAEGYSVSREKKESFPLTVTSAQKNPTAFYLCASQTGANTGELFFGEGSRLTVL.